Detailed here is one TCR beta chain. Its matching antigen is unknown. The sample originates from a study of T-cell reconstitution after alpha-beta-depleted transplantation in children. Unique molecular identifiers were used to barcode this TCRbeta library. TCRdb analysed the PCR reads with MiXCR anew, one entry per CDR3 protein. The repertoire consists of just under 350,000 distinct CDR3 sequences, with about 16% occurring once and the leading ten covering about 41%. Study-wide findings and caveats: After one year, T-cell counts and TCRbeta diversity mostly came from new T cells. By about two months after transplant, alpha-beta T cells reportedly arose from several hundred graft clones that had expanded. Some patients showed high day-60 TCRbeta diversity, which derived from surviving recipient T cells and thymic progenitors.

Sample: PBMCs, mostly from graft donor cells, taken 360 days after TCRalphabeta/CD19-depleted stem cell transplant. The TCR originated in a male patient between 2 and 9 years old who had a stem cell transplant for acute lymphoblastic leukemia, so the T cells may come from the graft donor.

The CDR3 spells CASSLGPSGRGGNIQYF. The CDR3, as DNA: TGTGCCAGCAGCTTAGGTCCTAGCGGGAGAGGGGGGAACATTCAGTACTTC. The chain recombines TRBV7-6 with TRBJ2-4; 10 bases are shared with TRBD2. Germline lookup yields CDR1 SGHVS and CDR2 FNYEAQ. The trim removed 1 base at V and 7 bases at J, leaving 10 bases unmatched. The CDR3 totals 17 residues.